This T cell receptor (beta chain) appears in the sequencing data of a study of T cell responses to AZD1222 COVID-19 vaccine. Clones were read by immunoSEQ multiplex PCR, and TCRdb kept only the in-frame ones, dropping some. The sample records approximately 170,000 clones, approximately 94% being singletons. Germline CDR1 and CDR2: KGHDR and SFDVKD. Trimming pared 4 bases from V and 6 bases from J, leaving 9 bases between. This CDR3 comprises 12 residues. The gene calls are TRBV24-1 and TRBJ2-7; D gene unclear. The clonotype was recovered from an adult who received the AZD1222 COVID-19 vaccine. This sample comprised peripheral blood, obtained 28 days after the second AZD1222 dose. This CDR3 reads CATSEGTREQYF. The CDR3 DNA reads TGTGCCACCAGTGAGGGCACCCGCGAGCAGTACTTC.